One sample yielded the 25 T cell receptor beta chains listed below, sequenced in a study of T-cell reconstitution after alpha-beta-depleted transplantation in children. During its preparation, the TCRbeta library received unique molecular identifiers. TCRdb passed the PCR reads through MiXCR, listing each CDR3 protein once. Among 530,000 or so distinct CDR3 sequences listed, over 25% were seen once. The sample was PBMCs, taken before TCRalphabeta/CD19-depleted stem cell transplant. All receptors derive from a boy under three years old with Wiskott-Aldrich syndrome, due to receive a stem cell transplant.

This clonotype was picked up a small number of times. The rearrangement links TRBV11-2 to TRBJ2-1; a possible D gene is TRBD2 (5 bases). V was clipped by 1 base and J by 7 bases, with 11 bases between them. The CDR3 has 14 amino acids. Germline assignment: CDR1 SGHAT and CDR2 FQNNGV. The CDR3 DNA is TGTGCCAGCAGCTTAGTATCGGGATTGAATGAGCAGTTCTTC. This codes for CASSLVSGLNEQFF.

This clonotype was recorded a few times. The CDR3 DNA reads TGTGCCAGCAGCCATCGGACTAGCGGGATCAATGAGCAGTTCTTC. It translates to CASSHRTSGINEQFF. V gene TRBV3-1 combines with J gene TRBJ2-1, with TRBD2 matching over 12 bases. Trimming at V came to 3 bases and at J to 6 bases, leaving 3 bases not matched to a gene. The germline CDR1 and CDR2 sequences are LGHDT and YNNKEL (reference sequence). This CDR3 comprises 15 residues.

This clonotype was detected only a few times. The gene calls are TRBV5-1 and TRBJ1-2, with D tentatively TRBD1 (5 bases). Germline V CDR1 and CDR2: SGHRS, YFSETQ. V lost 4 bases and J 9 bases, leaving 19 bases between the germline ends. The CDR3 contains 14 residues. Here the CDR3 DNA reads TGCGCCAGCAGCATGGGACGCGAGGGCGCGAGCTACACCTTC. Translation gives CASSMGREGASYTF.

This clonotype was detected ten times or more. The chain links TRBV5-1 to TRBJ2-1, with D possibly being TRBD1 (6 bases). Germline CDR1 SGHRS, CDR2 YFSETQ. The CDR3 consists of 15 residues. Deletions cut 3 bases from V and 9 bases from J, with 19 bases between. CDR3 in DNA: TGCGCCAGCAGCTCCCAGGACAGTTTAATAGGTGAGCAGTTCTTC. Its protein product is CASSSQDSLIGEQFF.

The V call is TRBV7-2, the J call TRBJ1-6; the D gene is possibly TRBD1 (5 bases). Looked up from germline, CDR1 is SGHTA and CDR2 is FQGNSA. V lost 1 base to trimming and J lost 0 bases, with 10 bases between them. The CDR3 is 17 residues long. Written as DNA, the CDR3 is TGTGCCAGCAGCTTAGTCGCTACAGGCTCCTATAATTCACCCCTCCACTTT. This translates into CASSLVATGSYNSPLHF.

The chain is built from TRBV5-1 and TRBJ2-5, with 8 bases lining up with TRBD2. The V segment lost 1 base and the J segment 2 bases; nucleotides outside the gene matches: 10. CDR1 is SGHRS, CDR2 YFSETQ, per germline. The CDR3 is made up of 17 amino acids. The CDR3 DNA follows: TGCGCCAGCAGCTTGCCTCCCTCGCGGGAGGTTCAAGAGACCCAGTACTTC. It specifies CASSLPPSREVQETQYF.

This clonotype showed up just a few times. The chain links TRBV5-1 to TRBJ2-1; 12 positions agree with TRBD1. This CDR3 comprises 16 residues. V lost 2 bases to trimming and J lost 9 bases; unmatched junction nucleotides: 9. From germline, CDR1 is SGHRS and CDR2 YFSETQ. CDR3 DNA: TGCGCCAGCAGCTTTGGCGGGACAGGGGGCATTCTTGAGCAGTTCTTC. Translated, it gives CASSFGGTGGILEQFF.

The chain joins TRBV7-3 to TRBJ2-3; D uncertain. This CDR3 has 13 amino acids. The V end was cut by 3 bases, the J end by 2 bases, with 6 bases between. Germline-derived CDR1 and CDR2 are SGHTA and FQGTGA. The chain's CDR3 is CASSFDDTDTQYF. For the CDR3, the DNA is TGTGCCAGCAGCTTTGACGACACAGATACGCAGTATTTT.

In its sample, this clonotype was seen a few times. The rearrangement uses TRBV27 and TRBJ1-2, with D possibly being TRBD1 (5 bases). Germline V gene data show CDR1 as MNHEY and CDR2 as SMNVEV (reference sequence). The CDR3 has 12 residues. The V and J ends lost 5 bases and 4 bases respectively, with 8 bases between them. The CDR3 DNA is TGTGCCAGCAGTGCCGACAGCTATGGCTACACCTTC. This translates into CASSADSYGYTF.

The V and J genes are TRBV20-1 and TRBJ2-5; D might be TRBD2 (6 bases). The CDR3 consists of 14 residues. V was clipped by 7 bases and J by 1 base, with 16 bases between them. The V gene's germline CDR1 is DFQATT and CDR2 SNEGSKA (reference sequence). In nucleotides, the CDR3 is TGCAGTGGGGCGGCTCCGGGAGTCCAAGAGACCCAGTACTTC. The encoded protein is CSGAAPGVQETQYF.

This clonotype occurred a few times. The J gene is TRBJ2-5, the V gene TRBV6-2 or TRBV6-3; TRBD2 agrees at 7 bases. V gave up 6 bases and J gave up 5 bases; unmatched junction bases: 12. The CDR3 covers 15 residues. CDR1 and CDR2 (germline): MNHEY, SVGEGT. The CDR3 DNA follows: TGTGCCAGCAGATGGGACTACGCGTACGGGGAGACCCAGTACTTC. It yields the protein CASRWDYAYGETQYF.

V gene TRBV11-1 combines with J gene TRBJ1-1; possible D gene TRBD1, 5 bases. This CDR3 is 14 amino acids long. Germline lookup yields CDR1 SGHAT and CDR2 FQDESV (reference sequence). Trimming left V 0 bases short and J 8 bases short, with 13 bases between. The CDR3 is CASSLARVRGEAFF. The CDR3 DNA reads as TGTGCCAGCAGCTTAGCCCGCGTGAGGGGAGAAGCTTTCTTT.

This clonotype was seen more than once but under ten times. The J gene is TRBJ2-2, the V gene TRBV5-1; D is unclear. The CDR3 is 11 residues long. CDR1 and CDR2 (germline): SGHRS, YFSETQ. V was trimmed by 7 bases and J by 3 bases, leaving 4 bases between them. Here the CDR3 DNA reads TGCGCCAGCGCGGACACCGGGGAGCTGTTTTTT. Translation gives CASADTGELFF. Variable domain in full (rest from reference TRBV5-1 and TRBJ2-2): KAGVTQTPRYLIKTRGQQVTLSCSPISGHRSVSWYQQTPGQGLQFLFEYFSETQRNKGNFPGRFSGRQFSNSRSEMNVSTLELGDSALYLCASADTGELFFGEGSRLTVL.

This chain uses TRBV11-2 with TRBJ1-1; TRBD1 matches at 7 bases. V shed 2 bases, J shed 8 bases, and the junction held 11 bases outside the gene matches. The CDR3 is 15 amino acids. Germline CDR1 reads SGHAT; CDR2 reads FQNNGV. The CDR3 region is CASSLQPPGQREAFF. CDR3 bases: TGTGCCAGCAGCTTACAACCCCCGGGACAGAGAGAAGCTTTCTTT.

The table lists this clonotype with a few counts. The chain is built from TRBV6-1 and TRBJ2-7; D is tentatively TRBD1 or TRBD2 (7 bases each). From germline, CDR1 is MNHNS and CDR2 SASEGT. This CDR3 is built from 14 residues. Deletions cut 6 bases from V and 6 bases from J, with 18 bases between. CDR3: CASRQGIRGSEQYF. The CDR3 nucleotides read TGTGCCAGCAGACAGGGGATACGCGGGAGCGAGCAGTACTTC.

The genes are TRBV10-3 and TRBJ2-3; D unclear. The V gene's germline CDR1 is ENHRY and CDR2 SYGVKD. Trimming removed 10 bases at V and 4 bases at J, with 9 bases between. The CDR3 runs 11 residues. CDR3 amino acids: CATRSADTQYF. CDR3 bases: TGTGCCACCCGTTCGGCAGATACGCAGTATTTT.

Here the CDR3 reads CASSAPGTDPTDTQYF. In nucleotides, the CDR3 is TGTGCCAGCAGCGCCCCCGGGACAGACCCCACAGATACGCAGTATTTT. This chain connects TRBV7-2 to TRBJ2-3, with 7 positions matching TRBD1. Germline V gives CDR1 SGHTA, CDR2 FQGNSA. V shed 5 bases, J shed 2 bases, and the junction held 10 bases outside the gene matches. CDR3 length: 16 amino acids.

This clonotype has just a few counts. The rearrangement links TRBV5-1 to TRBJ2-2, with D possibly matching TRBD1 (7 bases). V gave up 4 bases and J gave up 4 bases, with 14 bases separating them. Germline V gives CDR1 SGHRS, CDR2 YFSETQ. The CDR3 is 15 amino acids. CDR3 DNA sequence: TGCGCCAGCAGCGGCGGGACAGCGGGCACCGGGGAGCTGTTTTTT. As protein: CASSGGTAGTGELFF.

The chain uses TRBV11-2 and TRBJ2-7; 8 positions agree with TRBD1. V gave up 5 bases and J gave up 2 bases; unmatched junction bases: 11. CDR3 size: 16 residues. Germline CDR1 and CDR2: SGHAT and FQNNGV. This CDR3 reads CASSTGQGYSTYEQYF. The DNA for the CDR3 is TGTGCCAGCAGCACCGGACAGGGCTACTCTACCTACGAGCAGTACTTC.

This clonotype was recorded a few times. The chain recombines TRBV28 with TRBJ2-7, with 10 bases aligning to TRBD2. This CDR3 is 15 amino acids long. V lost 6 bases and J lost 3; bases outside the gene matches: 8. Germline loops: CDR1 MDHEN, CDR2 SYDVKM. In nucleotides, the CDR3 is TGTGCCAGCAGCCCGCAGCTAGCGGGAGTCTACGAGCAGTACTTC. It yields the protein CASSPQLAGVYEQYF.

The CDR3 reads CASSLQGRFRSPLHF. CDR3 DNA sequence: TGTGCCAGCAGCCTCCAGGGGAGGTTCCGATCACCCCTCCACTTT. J is TRBJ1-6 and V is TRBV7-2, with D perhaps TRBD1 (6 bases). This CDR3 has 15 residues. Between the trimmed V and J ends, which lost 5 bases and 10 bases, there was a span of 18 bases. In germline, CDR1 is SGHTA, CDR2 FQGNSA.

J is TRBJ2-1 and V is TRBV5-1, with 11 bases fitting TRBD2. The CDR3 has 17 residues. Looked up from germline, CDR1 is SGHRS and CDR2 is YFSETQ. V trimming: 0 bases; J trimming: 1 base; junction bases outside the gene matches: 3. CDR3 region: CASSLGLAGNSYNEQFF. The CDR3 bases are TGCGCCAGCAGCTTGGGACTAGCGGGAAATTCCTACAATGAGCAGTTCTTC.

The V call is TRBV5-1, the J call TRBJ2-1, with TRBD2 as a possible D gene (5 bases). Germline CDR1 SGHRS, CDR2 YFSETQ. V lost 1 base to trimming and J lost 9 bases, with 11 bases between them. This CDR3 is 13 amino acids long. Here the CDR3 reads CASSLSGNSEQFF. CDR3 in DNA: TGCGCCAGCAGCTTGTCGGGGAATAGTGAGCAGTTCTTC.

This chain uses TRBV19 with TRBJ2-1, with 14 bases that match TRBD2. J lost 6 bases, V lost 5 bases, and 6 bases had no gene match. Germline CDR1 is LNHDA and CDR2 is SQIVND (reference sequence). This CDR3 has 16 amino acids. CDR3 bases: TGTGCCAGTAGTCGACTAGCGGGAGGGCCAGGCAATGAGCAGTTCTTC. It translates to CASSRLAGGPGNEQFF.

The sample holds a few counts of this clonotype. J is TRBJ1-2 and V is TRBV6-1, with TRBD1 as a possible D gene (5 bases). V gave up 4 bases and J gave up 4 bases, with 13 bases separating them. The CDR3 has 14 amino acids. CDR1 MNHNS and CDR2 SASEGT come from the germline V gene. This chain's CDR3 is CASSVQGRGYGYTF. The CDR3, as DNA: TGTGCCAGCAGTGTCCAGGGTAGGGGCTATGGCTACACCTTC.